Listed below are T cell receptor beta chains from one sample, sequenced in a study of CD8 T cells in ankylosing spondylitis. TCRdb passed the 5' RACE reads through MiXCR, listing each CDR3 protein once. The sample records under 250,000 distinct CDR3 sequences, approximately 7.6% being singletons. Source material: blood, either unsorted or a sorted T cell fraction (not recorded which). The receptor set was obtained from a female donor with ankylosing spondylitis or in good health (not recorded which). Both conserved end residues are trimmed from each CDR3. Each record gives: V gene, J gene, CDR3 protein.

V: TRBV30
J: TRBJ1-1
CDR3: AWRRDTMSTEAF

V: TRBV24-1
J: TRBJ2-2
CDR3: ATSDRTSGVGELF

V: TRBV29-1
J: TRBJ1-2
CDR3: SVEDRRRTNYGYT

V: TRBV7-2
J: TRBJ2-3
CDR3: ASSLLAGEGSIDTQY

V: TRBV20-1
J: TRBJ2-1
CDR3: SAKIAGLVNLQF

V: TRBV29-1
J: TRBJ2-3
CDR3: SVSPAADTQY

V: TRBV6-2/TRBV6-3
J: TRBJ2-1
CDR3: AGYHREQRESSGNEQF

V: TRBV20-1
J: TRBJ2-1
CDR3: SARDFGGMWVIRNEQF

V: TRBV15
J: TRBJ2-2
CDR3: ATSREKGPPVEEGLF

V: TRBV9
J: TRBJ1-1
CDR3: ASRAPTGGGEAF

V: TRBV20-1
J: TRBJ2-7
CDR3: SAGQSTYEQY

V: TRBV29-1
J: TRBJ2-1
CDR3: SGDHRLMDNEQF

V: TRBV10-1
J: TRBJ2-2
CDR3: ASSDSRPNTGELF

V: TRBV30
J: TRBJ2-4
CDR3: AWSGGALAGKNIQY

V: TRBV10-2
J: TRBJ2-3
CDR3: ASRFIAGGTDTQY

V: TRBV7-9
J: TRBJ1-2
CDR3: ASSLGTDLTRDYGYT

V: TRBV15
J: TRBJ1-2
CDR3: ATSREKTVAVGGYT

V: TRBV4-2
J: TRBJ2-3
CDR3: ASSRSGDSVDTQY

V: TRBV20-1
J: TRBJ2-6
CDR3: SAKGWGQILPGANVLT

V: TRBV12-3/TRBV12-4
J: TRBJ1-1
CDR3: ASSFGYGGLAEAF

V: TRBV5-1
J: TRBJ2-3
CDR3: ASSLAGMSDTQY

V: TRBV10-1
J: TRBJ2-3
CDR3: ASSESNRATQY

V: TRBV7-3
J: TRBJ2-1
CDR3: ASSLTNLREGNEQF

V: TRBV5-1
J: TRBJ2-7
CDR3: ASSLSWDLGYEQY

V: TRBV6-5
J: TRBJ2-6
CDR3: ASSYYRRASGANVLT

V: TRBV7-6
J: TRBJ1-2
CDR3: ASSPRQATPSLLGYT

V: TRBV20-1
J: TRBJ2-3
CDR3: SALGWERTSTDTQY

V: TRBV20-1
J: TRBJ2-7
CDR3: SARDFFSSYEQY

V: TRBV7-2
J: TRBJ2-7
CDR3: ASSLVSSGRASYEQY

V: TRBV5-1
J: TRBJ1-5
CDR3: ASSLHPTAPNQPQH

V: TRBV3-1
J: TRBJ2-3
CDR3: ASSQRAVGGTDTQY

V: TRBV10-3
J: TRBJ2-1
CDR3: AIQRAGTYNEQF

V: TRBV7-9
J: TRBJ2-1
CDR3: ASSAKTVQF

V: TRBV6-2/TRBV6-3
J: TRBJ2-1
CDR3: ASSSSRDIGNEQF

V: TRBV6-1
J: TRBJ2-3
CDR3: ASTRGGKSADTQY

V: TRBV3-1
J: TRBJ1-1
CDR3: ASSGQGGGDTEAF

V: TRBV9
J: TRBJ1-1
CDR3: ASSAETQGSEAF

V: TRBV29-1
J: TRBJ1-1
CDR3: SVPGISMNTEAF

V: TRBV29-1
J: TRBJ1-2
CDR3: SVVEYGYT

V: TRBV12-3/TRBV12-4
J: TRBJ2-7
CDR3: ASSPRQGAYEQY

V: TRBV5-6
J: TRBJ1-2
CDR3: ASSPGQGWYGYT

V: TRBV6-5
J: TRBJ2-1
CDR3: ASSSRQGVNEQF

V: TRBV5-4
J: TRBJ1-1
CDR3: ASSPPGQGPEAF

V: TRBV19
J: TRBJ2-7
CDR3: ASSHQGQGSYEQY

V: TRBV14
J: TRBJ1-1
CDR3: ASSQEIGAYTEAF

V: TRBV7-7
J: TRBJ2-2
CDR3: ASSSYRGLNTGELF

V: TRBV6-2/TRBV6-3
J: TRBJ2-1
CDR3: ASSYTGSAPDEQF

V: TRBV4-2
J: TRBJ2-3
CDR3: ASSQVGGRAADTQY

V: TRBV30
J: TRBJ1-4
CDR3: AWSVGQGTNEKLF

V: TRBV6-1
J: TRBJ2-5
CDR3: ASKISGGRTQY

V: TRBV5-1
J: TRBJ1-1
CDR3: ASSLEWGEGTEAF